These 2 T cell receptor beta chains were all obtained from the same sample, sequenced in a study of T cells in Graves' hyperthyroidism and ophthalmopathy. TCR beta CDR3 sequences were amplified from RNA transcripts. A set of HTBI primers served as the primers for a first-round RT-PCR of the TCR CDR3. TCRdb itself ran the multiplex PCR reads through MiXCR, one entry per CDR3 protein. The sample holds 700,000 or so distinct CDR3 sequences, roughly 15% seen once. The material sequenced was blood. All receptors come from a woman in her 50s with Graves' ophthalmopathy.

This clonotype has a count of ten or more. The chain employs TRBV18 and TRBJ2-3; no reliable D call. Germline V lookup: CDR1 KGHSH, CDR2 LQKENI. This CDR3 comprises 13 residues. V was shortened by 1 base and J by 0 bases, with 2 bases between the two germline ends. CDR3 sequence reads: CASSPLSTDTQYF. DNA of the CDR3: TGTGCCAGCTCACCACTGAGCACAGATACGCAGTATTTT.

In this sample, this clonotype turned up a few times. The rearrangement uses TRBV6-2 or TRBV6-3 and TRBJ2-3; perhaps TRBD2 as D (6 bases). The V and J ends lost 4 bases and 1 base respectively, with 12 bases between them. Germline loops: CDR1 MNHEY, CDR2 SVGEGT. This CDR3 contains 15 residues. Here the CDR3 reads CASSSRRGRTDTQYF. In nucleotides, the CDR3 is TGTGCCAGCAGTTCTAGGCGGGGTCGCACAGATACGCAGTATTTT.